This TCR beta chain was identified in a study of shared clonotypes between healthy human individuals. Overall study findings and caveats: Estimated richness was generally greater in naive than memory subsets.

Profiled with immunoSEQ multiplex PCR; TCRdb holds only in-frame clones, not every one. The table includes 600,000 to 750,000 clones, approximately 79% detected once. Details on this clone: Its antigen is currently unknown.

CDR3 size: 20 residues. The V gene end was trimmed by 1 base and the J gene end by 0 bases; junction bases not matched to a gene: 14. CDR1 MNHEY and CDR2 SMNVEV come from the germline V gene (reference sequence). This receptor was taken from a woman in her twenties or thirties in good health. The V call is TRBV27, the J call TRBJ2-7, with 11 bases that match TRBD2. The sequencing sample was made of memory CD4+ T cells sorted from blood. Specified subset: CD45RA-negative fraction. Here the CDR3 reads CASSLCKWPRLAGFSYEQYF. The CDR3 region has the DNA TGTGCCAGCAGTTTATGTAAATGGCCCCGACTAGCGGGATTCTCCTACGAGCAGTACTTC.